This T cell receptor beta chain was sequenced during a study of Ad26.COV2.S vaccination and SARS-CoV-2 variants. Looking at the study overall: The authors gave Ad26.COV2.S intramuscularly, either once or twice 56 days apart.

Study outcomes and limitations: Participants in the vaccine arm had higher spike-specific TCR breadth; placebo recipients had lower. Vaccine and placebo recipients had similar non-spike TCR breadth.

This sample's treatment: some 20 received Ad26.COV2.S at low or high dose, single or two shots; a few received placebo; per-sample allocation not given. Each sample was drawn 63 days after the first injection (of vaccine or placebo). Spike of the Wuhan-strain SARS-CoV-2 was expressed by an Ad26 vector, which formed the vaccine. In this sample, this clone turned up once. The antigen remains undetermined. Germline CDR1 is LGHDT and CDR2 is YNNKEL (reference sequence). V lost 0 bases and J 2 bases, leaving 12 bases between the germline ends. The CDR3 sequence is 16 residues long. The method was immunoSEQ multiplex PCR; TCRdb's version includes in-frame clones alone and lacks a portion of them. The sample yields some 240,000 clones, approximately 90% seen once.

This specimen was peripheral blood, taken in a trial of Ad26.COV2.S vaccine versus placebo. The chain uses TRBV3-1 (or the pseudogene TRBV3-2) and TRBJ2-3, with unresolved D. This receptor was identified in a person between 18 and 60 years old who received the Ad26.COV2.S COVID-19 vaccine or a placebo. CDR3 protein: CASSQDLGRSTDTQYF. CDR3 nucleotides: TGTGCCAGCAGCCAAGATCTAGGCCGCTCCACAGATACGCAGTATTTT.